A single sample is the source of the 21 T cell receptor beta chains below, sequenced in a study of shared clonotypes between healthy human individuals. Sequencing was performed with immunoSEQ multiplex PCR; in TCRdb, only in-frame clones are kept and a portion is missing. The top ten hold roughly an eighth of the sample, which has about 480,000 clones, over 75% seen once. Sequencing was done on a sample of PBMCs. These receptors originate from a middle-aged woman in good health. Some clones in this sample may be carry-over from other donors' samples.

V and J are TRBV10-3 and TRBJ2-3; 10 positions agree with TRBD2. This CDR3 is 15 amino acids long. With 10 bases clipped from V and 0 bases from J, the junction kept 7 bases outside the gene matches. Germline CDR1 is ENHRY and CDR2 is SYGVKD. In DNA, the CDR3 is TGTGCCACCCGGACTAGCGGAGCTAGCACAGATACGCAGTATTTT. Its translation is CATRTSGASTDTQYF.

The chain is built from TRBV10-3 and TRBJ1-1; a weak D match, TRBD1 (5 bases). Trimming cost V 3 bases and J 6 bases, with 11 bases left between them. CDR3 length: 13 residues. Germline V gene data show CDR1 as ENHRY and CDR2 as SYGVKD. The CDR3 spells CAISDGGAPEAFF. CDR3 nucleotides: TGTGCCATCAGTGACGGGGGAGCGCCTGAAGCTTTCTTT.

Concerning this clone itself: The same CDR3 arises from other DNA sequences in this sample as well. The chain couples TRBV7-9 to TRBJ2-7; D unclear. CDR1 is SEHNR and CDR2 is FQNEAQ in the germline V gene (reference sequence). Trimming left V 1 base short and J 4 bases short, with 5 bases between. The CDR3 is 12 residues long. The CDR3 nucleotides are TGTGCCAGCAGCTTAGGATCTTACGAGCAGTACTTC. Translation gives CASSLGSYEQYF.

The chain joins TRBV5-1 to TRBJ1-2; TRBD1 agrees at 7 bases. This CDR3 spans 13 amino acids. Germline CDR1 and CDR2: SGHRS and YFSETQ. After removal of 2 bases from V and 6 bases from J, the junction contained 4 bases not matched to a gene. CDR3: CASSFDRADGYTF. The DNA for the CDR3 is TGCGCCAGCAGCTTTGACAGGGCGGATGGCTACACCTTC.

The gene calls are TRBV11-2 and TRBJ2-4; D is perhaps TRBD1 or TRBD2 (6 bases each). The CDR3 runs to 14 residues. The germline V and J ends were trimmed by 3 bases and 2 bases, with 8 bases remaining between them. Per the germline V gene, CDR1 is SGHAT and CDR2 is FQNNGV. CDR3 residues: CASSLGGPKNIQYF. CDR3 in DNA: TGTGCCAGCAGCTTGGGGGGCCCCAAAAACATTCAGTACTTC.

The genes are TRBV5-1 and TRBJ2-7; D is possibly TRBD1 (6 bases). CDR3 length: 13 amino acids. Germline CDR1 SGHRS, CDR2 YFSETQ. V lost 4 bases and J 3 bases, leaving 11 bases between the germline ends. CDR3 residues: CASSPGADYEQYF. CDR3 in DNA: TGCGCCAGCAGCCCAGGGGCAGACTACGAGCAGTACTTC.

The chain is built from TRBV7-8 and TRBJ2-3, with TRBD1 matching 9 bases. V was pared by 4 bases and J by 4 bases, with 6 bases of the junction left unmatched. Germline CDR1 reads SGHVS; CDR2 reads FQNEAQ. This CDR3 contains 15 residues. The CDR3 loop reads CASSSTGTGPDTQYF. The DNA of the CDR3 is TGTGCCAGCAGCTCTACCGGGACAGGGCCAGATACGCAGTATTTT.

J is TRBJ1-3 and V is TRBV10-2; D is unresolved. This CDR3 is built from 13 residues. V was pared by 8 bases and J by 0 bases, with 8 bases between. The V gene's germline CDR1 is WSHSY and CDR2 SAAADI. CDR3 protein: CASHGPSGNTIYF. The CDR3 coding sequence is TGCGCCAGCCACGGGCCCTCTGGAAACACCATATATTTT.

CDR3 DNA: TGTGCCATCACTTCGCTTCCGGGACTAGGGAGTCACAATGAGCAGTTCTTC. This translates into CAITSLPGLGSHNEQFF. The rearrangement uses TRBV10-3 and TRBJ2-1; 8 bases line up with TRBD2. V shed 7 bases and J 5 bases; nucleotides not matched to a gene: 16. CDR3 length equals 17 residues. Germline values: CDR1 ENHRY, CDR2 SYGVKD.

The chain recombines TRBV5-1 with TRBJ1-2; no definite D call. V dropped 0 bases and J dropped 0 bases, with 9 bases sitting between them. Germline CDR1 SGHRS, CDR2 YFSETQ. This CDR3 is 15 amino acids long. DNA for the CDR3: TGCGCCAGCAGCTTGGATGCGGAGACTAACTATGGCTACACCTTC. Translating gives CASSLDAETNYGYTF.

About this clone itself: The same CDR3 also results from other DNA sequences found in this sample. This chain links TRBV14 with TRBJ1-2, with D hard to call. Deletions cut 3 bases from V and 7 bases from J, with 6 bases between. This CDR3 region has 11 residues. Germline lookup yields CDR1 SGHDN and CDR2 FVKESK. CDR3 sequence: CASSHGFGYTF. CDR3 nucleotides: TGTGCCAGCAGCCATGGGTTTGGCTACACCTTC. The full variable domain, rest sourced from reference TRBV14 and TRBJ1-2, is EAGVTQFPSHSVIEKGQTVTLRCDPISGHDNLYWYRRVMGKEIKFLLHFVKESKQDESGMPNNRFLAERTGGTYSTLKVQPAELEDSGVYFCASSHGFGYTFGSGTRLTVV.

This clone is a singleton in its sample. The chain has TRBV25-1 and TRBJ2-7; 12 positions agree with TRBD1. The CDR3 runs 15 residues. Germline CDR1 reads MGHDK; CDR2 reads SYGVNS. With V trimmed by 5 bases and J by 4 bases, 6 bases remained unmatched. The CDR3 loop is CASSFPGQGAYEQYF. The CDR3 bases are TGTGCCAGCAGTTTCCCGGGACAGGGGGCGTACGAGCAGTACTTC.

The CDR3 loop is CASSLSAGGSYNEQFF. In DNA, the CDR3 is TGTGCCAGCAGTTTATCGGCGGGAGGGTCCTACAATGAGCAGTTCTTC. The genes are TRBV27 and TRBJ2-1; 9 bases are a match to TRBD2. The CDR3 spans 16 residues. Trimming took 0 bases from V and 1 from J; bases not matched to a gene: 1. Germline V lookup: CDR1 MNHEY, CDR2 SMNVEV (reference sequence).

The rearrangement uses TRBV15 and TRBJ2-1; TRBD2 matches at 14 bases. V trimming: 6 bases; J trimming: 10 bases; junction bases outside the gene matches: 5. The CDR3 contains 14 residues. Germline CDR1 LNHNV, CDR2 YYDKDF (reference sequence). The CDR3 here is CATRTSGRVEEQFF. CDR3 coding DNA: TGTGCCACCAGGACTAGCGGGAGGGTGGAGGAGCAGTTCTTC.

This clone showed up just once. With only one base between it and a far larger clone, this is likely a read error. V usage is TRBV2 and J usage is TRBJ1-2; D possibly corresponds to TRBD1 (6 bases). This CDR3 is 13 amino acids long. Per germline, CDR1 SNHLY and CDR2 FYNNEI. V was cut by 6 bases and J by 5 bases, with 13 bases left in between. The chain's CDR3 is CASSGTWDYGYTF. The DNA for the CDR3 is TGTGCCAGCAGCGGGACATGGGATTATGGCTACACCTTC.

This clone has just a few counts. V usage is TRBV5-4 and J usage is TRBJ2-1, with TRBD2 matching over 15 bases. The V and J ends lost 4 bases and 9 bases, in that order; junction bases with no gene match: 5. The V gene's germline CDR1 is SGHNT and CDR2 YYREEE (reference sequence). The CDR3 is made up of 15 amino acids. This chain's CDR3 is CASSRGLAGGTEQFF. The CDR3, as DNA: TGTGCCAGCAGCAGGGGACTAGCGGGAGGTACTGAGCAGTTCTTC.

V usage is TRBV29-1 and J usage is TRBJ2-7; 9 nucleotides match TRBD2. The ends lost 3 bases at V and 1 base at J; junction bases unmatched: 4. This CDR3 contains 14 residues. Germline CDR1 SQVTM, CDR2 ANQGSEA. The CDR3 here is CSVDGLAGSYEQYF. The CDR3 DNA is TGCAGCGTTGATGGCCTAGCGGGGTCCTACGAGCAGTACTTC.

The chain joins TRBV7-8 to TRBJ2-7; 10 bases are shared with TRBD2. CDR3 length: 14 residues. In germline, CDR1 is SGHVS, CDR2 FQNEAQ. Unmatched junction bases numbered 8, after V lost 8 bases and J lost 4 bases. The CDR3 DNA reads TGTGCCAGCGGGGAGCGGGAGGGCCTATACGAGCAGTACTTC. It yields the protein CASGEREGLYEQYF.

This clone was recorded a few times. The chain links TRBV2 to TRBJ1-4; TRBD1 matches at 8 bases. CDR3 length: 15 amino acids. V dropped 4 bases and J dropped 4; count of bases not matched to a gene: 5. Per the germline V gene, CDR1 is SNHLY and CDR2 is FYNNEI. The CDR3 region is CASSADRGHNEKLFF. The CDR3 coding sequence is TGTGCCAGCAGTGCCGACAGGGGACATAATGAAAAACTGTTTTTT.

V usage is TRBV7-2 and J usage is TRBJ1-3, with D uncertain. Per the germline V gene, CDR1 is SGHTA and CDR2 is FQGNSA. Trimming cost V 0 bases and J 2 bases, with 11 bases left between them. This CDR3 contains 16 residues. CDR3 protein: CASSLAGSKAGNTIYF. The DNA for the CDR3 is TGTGCCAGCAGCTTAGCTGGCAGTAAAGCTGGAAACACCATATATTTT.

CDR3: CASSLVRRSGGTGELFF. CDR3 nucleotide sequence: TGTGCCAGCAGCTTAGTAAGACGGAGCGGGGGTACCGGGGAGCTGTTTTTT. The chain has TRBV7-6 and TRBJ2-2; TRBD2 matches 8 bases. The CDR3 is 17 residues long. J was trimmed by 5 bases and V by 1 base; bases with no gene match: 9. Germline loops: CDR1 SGHVS, CDR2 FNYEAQ.